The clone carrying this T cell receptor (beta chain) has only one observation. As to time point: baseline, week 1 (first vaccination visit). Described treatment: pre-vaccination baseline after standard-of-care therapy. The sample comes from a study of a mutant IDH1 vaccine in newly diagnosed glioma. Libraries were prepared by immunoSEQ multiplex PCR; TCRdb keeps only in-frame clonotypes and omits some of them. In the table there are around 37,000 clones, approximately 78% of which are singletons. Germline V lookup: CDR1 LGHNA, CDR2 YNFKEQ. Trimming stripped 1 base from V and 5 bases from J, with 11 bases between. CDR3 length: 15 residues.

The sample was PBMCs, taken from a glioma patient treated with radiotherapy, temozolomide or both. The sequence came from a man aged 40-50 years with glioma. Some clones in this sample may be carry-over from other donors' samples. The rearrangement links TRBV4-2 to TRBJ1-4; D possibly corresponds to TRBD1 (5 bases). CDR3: CASSQAGRRNEKLFF. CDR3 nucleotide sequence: TGTGCCAGCAGCCAAGCGGGACGGCGAAATGAAAAACTGTTTTTT.